A single sample is the source of the 2 T cell receptor beta chains below, sequenced in a study of blood T cell repertoires in COVID-19. Produced via immunoSEQ multiplex PCR; TCRdb's table is partial and in-frame only. The sample shows roughly 14,000 clones, about 83% of them seen only once. The sequencing input was peripheral blood. All receptors derive from a human donor in a cohort sampled during active COVID-19.

The chain joins TRBV5-1 to TRBJ2-7; 9 bases align to TRBD1. J gave up 2 bases and V 4 bases, and 7 bases lay outside the gene matches. Per the germline V gene, CDR1 is SGHRS and CDR2 is YFSETQ. This CDR3 is built from 15 residues. The CDR3 DNA follows: TGCGCCAGCAGCAGAACCGGGACAGGGACCTACGAGCAGTACTTC. This sequence encodes CASSRTGTGTYEQYF.

This chain connects TRBV3-1 (or the pseudogene TRBV3-2) to TRBJ2-6, with a tentative D call TRBD1 (6 bases). The CDR3 is 21 residues long. CDR1 LGHDT and CDR2 YNNKEL come from the germline V gene (reference sequence). V lost 2 bases, J lost 2 bases, and 25 bases lay in between. CDR3 DNA sequence: TGTGCCAGCAGCCAAATCGCTTGGGGGCGGGTTGGTTCGGCTGGGGCCAACGTCCTGACTTTC. Its protein product is CASSQIAWGRVGSAGANVLTF.